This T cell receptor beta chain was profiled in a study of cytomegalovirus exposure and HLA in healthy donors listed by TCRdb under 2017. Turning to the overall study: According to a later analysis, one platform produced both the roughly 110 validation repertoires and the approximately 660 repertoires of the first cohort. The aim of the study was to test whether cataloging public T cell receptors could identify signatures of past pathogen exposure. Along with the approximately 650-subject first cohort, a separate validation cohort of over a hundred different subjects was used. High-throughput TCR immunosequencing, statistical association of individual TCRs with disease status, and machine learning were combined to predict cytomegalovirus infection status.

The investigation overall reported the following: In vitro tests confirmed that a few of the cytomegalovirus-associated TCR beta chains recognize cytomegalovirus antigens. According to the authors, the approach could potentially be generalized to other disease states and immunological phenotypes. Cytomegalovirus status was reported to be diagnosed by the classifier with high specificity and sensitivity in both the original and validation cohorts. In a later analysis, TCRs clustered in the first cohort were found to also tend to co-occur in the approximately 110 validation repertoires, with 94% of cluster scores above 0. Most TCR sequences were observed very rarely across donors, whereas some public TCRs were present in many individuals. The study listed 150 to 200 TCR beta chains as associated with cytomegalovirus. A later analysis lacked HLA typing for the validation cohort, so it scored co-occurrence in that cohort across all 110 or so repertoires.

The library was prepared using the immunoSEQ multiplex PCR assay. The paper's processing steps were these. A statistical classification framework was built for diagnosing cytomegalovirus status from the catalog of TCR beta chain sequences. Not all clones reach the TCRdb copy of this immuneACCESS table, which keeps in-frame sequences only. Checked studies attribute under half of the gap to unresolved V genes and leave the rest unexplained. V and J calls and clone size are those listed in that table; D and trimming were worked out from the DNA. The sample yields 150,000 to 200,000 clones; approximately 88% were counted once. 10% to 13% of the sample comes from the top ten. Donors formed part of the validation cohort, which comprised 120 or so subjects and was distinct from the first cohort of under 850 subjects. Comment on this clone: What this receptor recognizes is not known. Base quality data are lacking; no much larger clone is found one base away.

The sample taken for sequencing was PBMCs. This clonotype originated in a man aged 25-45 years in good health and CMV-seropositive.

The DNA sequence is given as TGTGCCAGCAGCGTAGGCCCCCCCATGGAGGGTAGTGAAGCTTTCTTT. Its protein reads: CASSVGPPMEGSEAFF. The rearranged chain carries TRBV9 and TRBJ1-1; no confident D gene assignment can be made. CDR1 and CDR2, looked up from the germline V gene, are SGDLS and YYNGEE. The germline ends are 19 bases apart after V is trimmed by 0 bases and J by 7 bases. Taken from cysteine to phenylalanine, the CDR3 has 16 residues. Solely the CDR3 DNA is kept, with 48 bases framed from the first base.